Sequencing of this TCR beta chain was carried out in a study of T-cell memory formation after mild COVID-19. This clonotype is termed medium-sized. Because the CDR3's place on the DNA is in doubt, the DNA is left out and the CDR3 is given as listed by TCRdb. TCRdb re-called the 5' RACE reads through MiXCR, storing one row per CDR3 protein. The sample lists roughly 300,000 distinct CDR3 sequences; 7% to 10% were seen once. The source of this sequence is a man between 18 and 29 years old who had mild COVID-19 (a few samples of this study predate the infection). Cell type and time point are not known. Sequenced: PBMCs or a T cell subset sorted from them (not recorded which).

The CDR3 here is CASSFGNGLQETQYF. This chain connects TRBV7-6 to TRBJ2-5; the tabulated D call, TRBD2, remains unverified against the DNA. The germline V gene encodes CDR1 SGHVS and CDR2 FNYEAQ. 15 amino acids form the CDR3, both terminal residues included.